The source of this TCR beta chain is a study of T-cell reconstitution after alpha-beta-depleted transplantation in children. Unique molecular identifiers were incorporated into the prepared TCRbeta library. MiXCR was run by TCRdb on the PCR reads, yielding one entry per CDR3 protein. The profile covers about 690,000 distinct CDR3 sequences, with 16% appearing a single time and 1.1% taken by the ten largest. This clonotype occurred a few times. The germline gives CDR1 SGHTA, CDR2 FQGNSA. The V gene lost 1 base and the J gene lost 9 bases, with 13 bases spanning the gap. This CDR3 is 15 amino acids long.

The chain combines TRBV7-2 with TRBJ1-6; TRBD1 might be the D (5 bases). The material sequenced was PBMCs from the stem cell graft donor, taken from the stem cell graft. The clonotype was recovered from a human donor who donated a stem cell graft to a child with acute myeloid leukemia. The CDR3 sequence is CASSLGPGMGSPLHF. CDR3 DNA: TGTGCCAGCAGCTTAGGACCAGGGATGGGTTCACCCCTCCACTTT.